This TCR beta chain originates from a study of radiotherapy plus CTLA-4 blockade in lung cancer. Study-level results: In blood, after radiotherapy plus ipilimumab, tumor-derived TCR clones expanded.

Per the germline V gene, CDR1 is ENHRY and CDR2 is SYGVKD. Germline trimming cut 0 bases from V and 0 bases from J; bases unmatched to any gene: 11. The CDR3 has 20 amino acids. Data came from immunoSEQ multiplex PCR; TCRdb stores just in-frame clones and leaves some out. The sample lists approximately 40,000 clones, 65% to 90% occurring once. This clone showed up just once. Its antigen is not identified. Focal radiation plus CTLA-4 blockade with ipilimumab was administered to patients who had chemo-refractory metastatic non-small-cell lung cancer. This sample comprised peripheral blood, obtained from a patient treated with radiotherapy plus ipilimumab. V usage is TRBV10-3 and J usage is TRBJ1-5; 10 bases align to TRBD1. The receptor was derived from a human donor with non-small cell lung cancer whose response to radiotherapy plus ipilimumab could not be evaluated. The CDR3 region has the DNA TGTGCCATCAGTGAGTCCTACCCGGGACAGGGGTTTTATAGCAATCAGCCCCAGCATTTT. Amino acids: CAISESYPGQGFYSNQPQHF.